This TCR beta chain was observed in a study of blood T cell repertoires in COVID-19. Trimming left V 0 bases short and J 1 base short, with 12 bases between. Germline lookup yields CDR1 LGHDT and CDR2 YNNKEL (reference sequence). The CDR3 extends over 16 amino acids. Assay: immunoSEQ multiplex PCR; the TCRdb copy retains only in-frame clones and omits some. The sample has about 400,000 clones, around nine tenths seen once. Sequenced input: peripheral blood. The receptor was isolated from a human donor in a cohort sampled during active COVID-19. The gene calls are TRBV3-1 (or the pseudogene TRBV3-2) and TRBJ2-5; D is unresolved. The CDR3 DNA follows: TGTGCCAGCAGCCAAGATCTTTCGGCAGGCCAAGAGACCCAGTACTTC. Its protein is CASSQDLSAGQETQYF.